The table lists the clone carrying this TCR beta chain with many counts. Its antigen is unknown. The V end lost 1 base, the J end lost 9 bases, and 6 bases lay between the germline ends. The CDR3 extends over 12 amino acids. The record originates from a study of T-cell reconstitution after alpha-beta-depleted transplantation in children. General study findings and limits: Reportedly, alpha-beta T cells present about two months post-transplant originated from several hundred expanded clones of graft origin. Certain patients had high TCRbeta diversity at day 60, and it came from recipient T cells and thymic progenitors that survived. One year post-transplant, T-cell counts and diversity were largely derived from T cells produced anew.

Using unique molecular identifiers, the investigators prepared the TCRbeta library. TCRdb reprocessed the PCR reads with MiXCR, giving one entry per CDR3 protein. The sample contains approximately 130,000 distinct CDR3 sequences, about 9.6% of which appear only once. Sequenced material: PBMCs, mostly from graft donor cells, taken 180 days after TCRalphabeta/CD19-depleted stem cell transplant. This receptor was taken from a girl under three years old who had a stem cell transplant for combined immunodeficiency, so the T cells may come from the graft donor. V gene TRBV12-3 or TRBV12-4 combines with J gene TRBJ2-2; unclear D gene. The CDR3: CASSLVPRELFF. As DNA, the CDR3 is TGTGCCAGCAGTTTAGTCCCCCGGGAGCTGTTTTTT.